This is a list of T cell receptor beta chains from one sample in a study of graft-versus-host responses after intestinal transplantation. Clones were read by immunoSEQ multiplex PCR, and TCRdb kept only the in-frame ones, dropping some. The profile shows about 92,000 clones, around nine tenths of them singletons. These TCRs are of unknown antigen specificity. The sample here was unstimulated CD8+ T cells sorted from spleen or lymph node cells, taken before intestinal transplant. These receptors all stem from a human donor who received an intestinal transplant. Both conserved end residues are part of each CDR3. Fields, in order: D gene, V gene, J gene, clone size, CDR3 protein, CDR3 DNA. D genes are given only for firm matches. Rows may omit the clone size; those that give it use once, few, many or a size class.

>NA|TRBV11-2|TRBJ1-1|NA
CASREEGHTEAFF
TGTGCCAGCCGCGAGGAGGGGCACACTGAAGCTTTCTTT
>NA|TRBV4-1|TRBJ2-3|NA
CASSQCPGTCTTDTQYF
TGCGCCAGCAGCCAATGCCCCGGGACTTGCACAACAGATACGCAGTATTTT
>TRBD1|TRBV19|TRBJ2-7|NA
CASRDRDSYEQYF
TGTGCCAGTAGGGACAGGGACAGCTACGAGCAGTACTTC
>NA|TRBV5-6|TRBJ1-2|NA
CASSLRLRDSFGYTF
TGTGCCAGCAGCTTGAGATTGAGAGACAGCTTTGGCTACACCTTC
>NA|TRBV9|TRBJ1-6|NA
CASSVAINSPLHF
TGTGCCAGCAGCGTAGCGATTAATTCACCCCTCCACTTT
>NA|TRBV4-1|TRBJ2-7|NA
CASSQDPSDVYEQYF
TGCGCCAGCAGCCAAGATCCATCGGACGTCTACGAGCAGTACTTC
>TRBD2|TRBV4-1|TRBJ2-2|NA
CASSQEWFLAGWVGGELFF
TGCGCCAGCAGCCAAGAGTGGTTCCTAGCGGGATGGGTTGGCGGGGAGCTGTTTTTT
>TRBD2|TRBV6-5|TRBJ2-5|NA
CASSYSTSGGETQYF
TGTGCCAGCAGTTACTCAACTAGCGGGGGGGAGACCCAGTACTTC
>NA|TRBV2|TRBJ2-7|NA
CASSENPYEQYF
TGTGCCAGCAGTGAAAATCCCTACGAGCAGTACTTC
>NA|TRBV6-5|TRBJ2-1|NA
CASSSRDPNHEQFF
TGTGCCAGCAGTTCCCGGGACCCGAACCATGAGCAGTTCTTC
>NA|TRBV9|TRBJ2-1|NA
CASSHIGATSYNEQFF
TGTGCCAGCAGCCACATCGGGGCTACCAGTTACAATGAGCAGTTCTTC
>NA|TRBV11-1|TRBJ1-1|medium-sized
CASSFGQNTEAFF
TGTGCCAGCAGCTTTGGTCAGAACACTGAAGCTTTCTTT
>NA|TRBV6-5|TRBJ2-1|NA
CASSYAPELTYNEQFF
TGTGCCAGCAGTTACGCCCCAGAGCTAACCTACAATGAGCAGTTCTTC
>TRBD2|TRBV7-9|TRBJ2-3|NA
CASSSRSASAGVTDTQYF
TGTGCCAGCAGCTCCCGAAGTGCTTCAGCGGGGGTAACAGATACGCAGTATTTT
>TRBD2|TRBV7-9|TRBJ2-5|NA
CASSLAPSGGKTQYF
TGTGCCAGCAGCTTAGCGCCTAGCGGGGGAAAGACCCAGTACTTC
>NA|TRBV30|TRBJ2-3|NA
CAWSDPADTQYF
TGTGCCTGGAGCGACCCCGCAGATACGCAGTATTTT
>NA|TRBV10-3|TRBJ2-1|NA
CAISEWLVEVNNEQFF
TGTGCCATCAGTGAGTGGTTAGTCGAGGTAAACAATGAGCAGTTCTTC
>NA|TRBV4-2|TRBJ2-1|NA
CASSQGGITLNEQFF
TGTGCCAGCAGCCAAGGGGGGATTACACTCAATGAGCAGTTCTTC
>TRBD1|TRBV27|TRBJ1-6|once
CASRGTGINSPLHF
TGTGCCAGCAGGGGGACAGGGATTAATTCACCCCTCCACTTT
>NA|TRBV11-2|TRBJ2-1|NA
CASSLEQAYEQFF
TGTGCCAGCAGCTTGGAACAGGCGTATGAGCAGTTCTTC
>NA|TRBV6-5|TRBJ1-2|NA
CASTGDYGYTF
TGTGCCAGCACGGGGGATTATGGCTACACCTTC
>TRBD1|TRBV6-5|TRBJ1-6|NA
CASSSRDRGGSPLHF
TGTGCCAGCAGTAGCCGGGACAGGGGTGGCTCACCCCTCCACTTT
>NA|TRBV10-1|TRBJ1-5|NA
CASSESIGQPQHF
TGCGCCAGCAGTGAGTCGATCGGCCAGCCCCAGCATTTT
>NA|TRBV11-3|TRBJ2-1|NA
CASSLDRGQPYNEQFF
TGTGCCAGCAGCTTAGATCGAGGGCAGCCCTACAATGAGCAGTTCTTC
>NA|TRBV6-6|TRBJ2-5|NA
CASSPQDYQETQYF
TGTGCCAGCAGTCCTCAAGATTACCAAGAGACCCAGTACTTC
>NA|TRBV28|TRBJ2-5|NA
CASSRGQETQYF
TGTGCCAGCAGCCGAGGACAAGAGACCCAGTACTTC
>NA|TRBV27|TRBJ2-7|NA
CASSLFPFAFSYGQYF
TGTGCCAGCAGTTTATTTCCTTTTGCCTTCTCCTACGGGCAGTACTTC
>NA|TRBV9|TRBJ1-3|NA
CASSADRRNFGNTIYF
TGTGCCAGCAGCGCCGACAGGAGGAACTTTGGAAACACCATATATTTT
>NA|TRBV5-6|TRBJ2-7|NA
CASSSRGILSYEQYF
TGTGCCAGCAGCTCAAGGGGGATTTTATCCTACGAGCAGTACTTC
>NA|TRBV2|TRBJ1-5|NA
CASRDPSNQPQHF
TGTGCCAGTCGGGACCCTAGCAATCAGCCCCAGCATTTT
>NA|TRBV29-1|TRBJ2-1|NA
CSVEGGTGSNEQFF
TGCAGCGTTGAGGGAGGAACAGGGTCTAATGAGCAGTTCTTC
>NA|TRBV7-9|TRBJ2-7|NA
CASSGTPKAAPPYEQYF
TGTGCCAGCAGCGGCACCCCCAAGGCAGCTCCCCCCTACGAGCAGTACTTC
>NA|TRBV10-2|TRBJ1-1|NA
CASKLDPGNTEAFF
TGCGCCAGCAAATTGGATCCGGGGAACACTGAAGCTTTCTTT